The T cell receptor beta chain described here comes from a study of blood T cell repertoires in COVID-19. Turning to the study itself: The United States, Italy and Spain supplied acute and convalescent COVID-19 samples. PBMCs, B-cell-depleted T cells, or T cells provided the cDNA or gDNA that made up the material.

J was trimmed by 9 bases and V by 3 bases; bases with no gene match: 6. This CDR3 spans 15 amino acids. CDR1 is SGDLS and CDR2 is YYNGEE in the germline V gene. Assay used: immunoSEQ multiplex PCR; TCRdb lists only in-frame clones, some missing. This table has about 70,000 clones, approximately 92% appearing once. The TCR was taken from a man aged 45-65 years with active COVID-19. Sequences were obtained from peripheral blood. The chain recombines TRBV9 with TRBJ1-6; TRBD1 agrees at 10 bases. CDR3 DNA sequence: TGTGCCAGCAGCGCCTTAGACAGGGGGCTTTCACCCCTCCACTTT. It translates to CASSALDRGLSPLHF.